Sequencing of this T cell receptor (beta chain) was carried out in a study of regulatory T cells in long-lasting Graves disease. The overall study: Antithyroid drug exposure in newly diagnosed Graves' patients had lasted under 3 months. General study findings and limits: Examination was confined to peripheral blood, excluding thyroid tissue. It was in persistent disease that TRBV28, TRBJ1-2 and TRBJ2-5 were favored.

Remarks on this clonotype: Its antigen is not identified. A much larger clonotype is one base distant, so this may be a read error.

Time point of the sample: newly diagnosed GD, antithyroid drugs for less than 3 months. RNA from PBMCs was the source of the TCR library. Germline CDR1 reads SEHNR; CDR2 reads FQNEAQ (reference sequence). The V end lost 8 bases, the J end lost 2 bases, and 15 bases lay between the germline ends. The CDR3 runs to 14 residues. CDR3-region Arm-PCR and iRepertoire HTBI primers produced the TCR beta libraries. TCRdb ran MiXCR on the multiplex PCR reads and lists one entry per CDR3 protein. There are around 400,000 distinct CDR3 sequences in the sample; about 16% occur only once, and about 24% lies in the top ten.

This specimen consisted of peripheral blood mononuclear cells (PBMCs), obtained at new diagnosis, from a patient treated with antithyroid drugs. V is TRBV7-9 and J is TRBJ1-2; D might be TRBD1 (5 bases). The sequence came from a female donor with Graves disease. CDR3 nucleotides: TGTGCCAGCGGCTCACCGACAGCAAACTATGGCTACACCTTC. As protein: CASGSPTANYGYTF.